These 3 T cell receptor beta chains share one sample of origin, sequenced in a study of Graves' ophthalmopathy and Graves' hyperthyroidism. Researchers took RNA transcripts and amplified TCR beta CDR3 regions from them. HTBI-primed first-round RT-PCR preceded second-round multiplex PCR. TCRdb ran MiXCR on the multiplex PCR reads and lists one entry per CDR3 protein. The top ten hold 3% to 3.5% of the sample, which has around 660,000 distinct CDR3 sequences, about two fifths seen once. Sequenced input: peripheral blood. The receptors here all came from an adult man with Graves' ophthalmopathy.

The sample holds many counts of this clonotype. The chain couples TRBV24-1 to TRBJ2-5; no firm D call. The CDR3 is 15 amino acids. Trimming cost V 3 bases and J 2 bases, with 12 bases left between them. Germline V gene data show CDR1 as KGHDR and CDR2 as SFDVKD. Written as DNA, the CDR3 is TGTGCCACCAGTGATGTGACTCTGTCGCAAGAGACCCAGTACTTC. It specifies CATSDVTLSQETQYF.

CDR3 nucleotides: TGTGCCAGCAGCCAACGGGGACAGGGCTACAATGAGCAGTTCTTC. The encoded protein is CASSQRGQGYNEQFF. The rearrangement uses TRBV9 and TRBJ2-1, with TRBD1 matching 9 bases. V trimming: 4 bases; J trimming: 3 bases; junction bases outside the gene matches: 5. Germline V gene lookup returns CDR1 SGDLS and CDR2 YYNGEE. This CDR3 contains 15 residues.

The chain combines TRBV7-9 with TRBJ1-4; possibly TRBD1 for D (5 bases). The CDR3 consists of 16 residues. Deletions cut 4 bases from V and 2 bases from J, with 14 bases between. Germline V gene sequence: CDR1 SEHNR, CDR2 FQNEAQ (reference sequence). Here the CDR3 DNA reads TGTGCCAGCAGCTCCGGAGGGGAGGCGACTAATGAAAAACTGTTTTTT. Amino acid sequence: CASSSGGEATNEKLFF.